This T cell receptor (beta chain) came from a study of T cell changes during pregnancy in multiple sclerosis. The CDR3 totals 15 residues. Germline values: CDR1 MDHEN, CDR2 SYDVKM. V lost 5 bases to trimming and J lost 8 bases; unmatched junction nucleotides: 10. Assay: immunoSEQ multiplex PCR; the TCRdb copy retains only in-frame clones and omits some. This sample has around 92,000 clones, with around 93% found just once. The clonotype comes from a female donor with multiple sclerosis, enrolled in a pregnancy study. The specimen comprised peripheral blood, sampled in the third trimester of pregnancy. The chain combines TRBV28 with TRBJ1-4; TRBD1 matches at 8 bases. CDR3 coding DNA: TGTGCCAGCAGTGAGGACAGGGCCGTGATCGAAAAACTGTTTTTT. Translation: CASSEDRAVIEKLFF.